Below are 13 T cell receptor beta chains sequenced from a single sample in a study of cytomegalovirus exposure and HLA in healthy donors (dated by TCRdb to the late 2010s). Libraries came from the immunoSEQ multiplex PCR assay. The multiplex PCR relied on a mix of 60 forward primers for TCR Vbeta segments and 13 reverse primers for TCR Jbeta segments. Held by TCRdb, this immuneACCESS table contains in-frame sequences only and omits some clones. Under half of the omission traces to an unresolved V gene where checked; the cause of the rest is unknown. A total of approximately 97,000 clones appear in this sample, roughly three quarters of them only once. 9.6% of the sample is held by the ten biggest clonotypes. Material for sequencing was PBMCs. The receptors here all came from a male donor in good health and CMV-seropositive.

The rearrangement joins TRBV19 to TRBJ1-1; 8 bases map to TRBD1. Unmatched junction bases numbered 9, after V lost 5 bases and J lost 4 bases. The CDR3 is made up of 15 amino acids. The germline V gene has CDR1 LNHDA and CDR2 SQIVND (reference sequence). The CDR3: CASSVPGGATTEAFF. CDR3 DNA: TGTGCCAGTAGTGTTCCAGGGGGCGCGACCACTGAAGCTTTCTTT.

This sequence joins TRBV7-9 and TRBJ2-7; tentatively, D is TRBD2 (5 bases). CDR1 SEHNR and CDR2 FQNEAQ come from the germline V gene (reference sequence). This CDR3 has 15 residues. With 5 bases removed from V and 0 bases from J, the gap between germline ends came to 14 bases. CDR3 region: CASSPSGGGSYEQYF. The CDR3 DNA sequence: TGTGCCAGCAGCCCCTCAGGAGGTGGCTCCTACGAGCAGTACTTC.

The rearrangement joins TRBV4-3 to TRBJ2-5, with 10 nucleotides matching TRBD2. The V gene end was trimmed by 0 bases and the J gene end by 5 bases; junction bases not matched to a gene: 12. Germline V gene lookup returns CDR1 LGHNA and CDR2 YSLEER. This CDR3 comprises 18 residues. CDR3 DNA: TGCGCCAGCAGCCAAGATGTAGGTAGCGGGAGGCAGGGGGAGACCCAGTACTTC. Translated: CASSQDVGSGRQGETQYF.

V and J are TRBV6-5 and TRBJ2-7; TRBD2 matches at 9 bases. This CDR3 region has 13 residues. V trimming: 6 bases; J trimming: 7 bases; junction bases outside the gene matches: 7. The germline V gene has CDR1 MNHEY and CDR2 SVGAGI. CDR3 amino acids: CASSPGTSREQYF. The CDR3 region has the DNA TGTGCCAGCAGCCCCGGGACTAGCAGGGAGCAGTACTTC.

The chain has TRBV28 and TRBJ2-7; D perhaps matches TRBD1 (6 bases). The CDR3 extends over 11 amino acids. Germline-derived CDR1 and CDR2 are MDHEN and SYDVKM. CDR3 sequence: CVTGPSYEQYF. The CDR3 DNA reads as TGTGTTACAGGGCCCTCCTACGAGCAGTACTTC.

V gene TRBV7-2 combines with J gene TRBJ1-5, with D maybe TRBD1 (5 bases). Germline V lookup: CDR1 SGHTA, CDR2 FQGNSA. The CDR3 spans 16 residues. The V end was cut by 5 bases, the J end by 3 bases, with 17 bases between. CDR3 coding DNA: TGTGCCAGCAGCCTGGGAGGATCAGGGCACAATCAGCCCCAGCATTTT. The encoded protein is CASSLGGSGHNQPQHF.

A remark on this clone: This CDR3 is also generated by other DNA sequences in the sample. This chain joins TRBV30 and TRBJ2-7; tentative D call: TRBD2 (6 bases). This CDR3 is built from 11 residues. CDR1 and CDR2 from the germline V gene are GTSNPN and SVGIG (reference sequence). The V end lost 3 bases, the J end lost 3 bases, and 6 bases lay between the germline ends. CDR3 nucleotide sequence: TGTGCCTGGAGCGGGGGCTACGAGCAGTACTTC. It is translated as CAWSGGYEQYF.

This clone was detected once. V usage is TRBV5-3 and J usage is TRBJ1-1, with a possible D match to TRBD1 (5 bases). TRBV5-3 falls under the ORF class, with uncertain function. CDR3 length equals 15 residues. The ends were cut back, 4 bases at V and 4 bases at J, with 17 bases in the middle. This chain's CDR3 is CARSHLGGWGTEAFF. Here the CDR3 DNA reads TGTGCCAGAAGCCACCTGGGGGGATGGGGCACTGAAGCTTTCTTT.

The chain has TRBV2 and TRBJ2-7; D uncertain. The germline CDR1 and CDR2 sequences are SNHLY and FYNNEI. V lost 6 bases, J lost 4 bases, and 10 bases lay in between. The CDR3 is made up of 12 amino acids. The CDR3 DNA reads as TGTGCCAGCAGGCCCCTCCGGTACGAGCAGTACTTC. Translating it yields CASRPLRYEQYF.

The chain has TRBV30 and TRBJ1-2; 7 positions agree with TRBD1. CDR1 is GTSNPN and CDR2 is SVGIG in the germline V gene (reference sequence). The CDR3 covers 13 residues. V lost 3 bases, J lost 8 bases, and 9 bases stayed unmatched. CDR3 nucleotide sequence: TGTGCCTGGAGGGAAGACAGGGTGGGGGGCTACACCTTC. It specifies CAWREDRVGGYTF.

The chain uses TRBV5-1 and TRBJ1-1; 8 bases are a match to TRBD1. Losses at the gene ends were 1 base for V and 6 bases for J; bases not matched to a gene: 5. CDR3 length: 14 amino acids. Germline assignment: CDR1 SGHRS and CDR2 YFSETQ. CDR3 sequence (DNA): TGCGCCAGCAGCTTGCGGCAGGGGGCCCCTGAAGCTTTCTTT. This codes for CASSLRQGAPEAFF.

The CDR3 coding sequence is TGTGCCTGGGCTTCAGGGCCAGCTGGTTACGAGCAGTACTTC. This sequence encodes CAWASGPAGYEQYF. V usage is TRBV30 and J usage is TRBJ2-7, with D perhaps TRBD1 (5 bases). Germline lookup yields CDR1 GTSNPN and CDR2 SVGIG (reference sequence). There are 14 residues in the CDR3. Trimming pared 5 bases from V and 4 bases from J, leaving 18 bases between.

This clone was counted once. The chain is built from TRBV5-1 and TRBJ2-3; D is unclear. V was clipped by 4 bases and J by 1 base, with 7 bases between them. Germline V gives CDR1 SGHRS, CDR2 YFSETQ. The length of the CDR3 is 13 residues. CDR3 sequence reads: CASSPGGTDTQYF. The CDR3 DNA sequence: TGCGCCAGCAGCCCCGGTGGCACAGATACGCAGTATTTT.